Following are 20 T cell receptor beta chains from one sample sequenced in a study of Ad26.COV2.S vaccination and SARS-CoV-2 variants. The treatment is: some 20 received Ad26.COV2.S at low or high dose, single or two shots; roughly 5 received placebo; per-sample allocation not given. Collection of samples fell on day 63 after the first vaccine or placebo injection. Assay: immunoSEQ multiplex PCR; the TCRdb copy retains only in-frame clones and omits some. The repertoire includes hundreds of thousands of clones, about 90% of them detected once, and approximately 1.6% sits in the top ten. Specimen: peripheral blood, collected in a trial of Ad26.COV2.S vaccine versus placebo. The receptors shown here come from a person between 18 and 65 years old who received the Ad26.COV2.S COVID-19 vaccine or a placebo.

The CDR3 sequence: CASSLEAVVGFYEQYF. The CDR3 region has the DNA TGTGCCAGCAGCTTGGAAGCGGTGGTTGGGTTCTACGAGCAGTACTTC. The V call is TRBV5-5, the J call TRBJ2-7; D is possibly TRBD2 (5 bases). The V end was cut by 0 bases, the J end by 3 bases, with 16 bases between. Germline loops: CDR1 SGHKS, CDR2 YYEKEE (reference sequence). The CDR3 totals 16 residues. Combining the CDR3 with reference TRBV5-5 and TRBJ2-7 gives the whole variable domain DAGVTQSPTHLIKTRGQQVTLRCSPISGHKSVSWYQQVLGQGPQFIFQYYEKEERGRGNFPDRFSARQFPNYSSELNVNALLLGDSALYLCASSLEAVVGFYEQYFGPGTRLTVT.

The V gene is TRBV30, the J gene TRBJ1-3; D perhaps matches TRBD1 (5 bases). Germline V gene sequence: CDR1 GTSNPN, CDR2 SVGIG (reference sequence). Trimming stripped 4 bases from V and 4 bases from J, with 14 bases between. The CDR3 consists of 14 residues. As DNA, the CDR3 is TGTGCCTGGACAGGGCGTTTTTTGGGAAACACCATATATTTT. Residues: CAWTGRFLGNTIYF.

In this sample, this clone turned up once. This sequence joins TRBV7-2 and TRBJ2-7; D gene ambiguous. This CDR3 region has 15 residues. V was pared by 1 base and J by 7 bases, with 17 bases between. CDR1 SGHTA and CDR2 FQGNSA come from the germline V gene. The CDR3 region has the DNA TGTGCCAGCAGCTTAGGTCGGGCGGCCATGGGGGAGCAGTACTTC. It yields the protein CASSLGRAAMGEQYF.

The chain is built from TRBV7-2 and TRBJ2-1, with a possible D match to TRBD2 (6 bases). This CDR3 region has 13 residues. The germline CDR1 and CDR2 sequences are SGHTA and FQGNSA. Trimming cost V 4 bases and J 8 bases, with 12 bases left between them. The DNA for the CDR3 is TGTGCCAGCAGCTCCCAGACTAGGGATGAGCAGTTCTTC. As protein: CASSSQTRDEQFF.

The chain joins TRBV20-1 to TRBJ2-5; 10 positions agree with TRBD2. J gave up 4 bases and V 3 bases, and 17 bases lay outside the gene matches. CDR3 size: 18 residues. Germline values: CDR1 DFQATT, CDR2 SNEGSKA (reference sequence). The CDR3 coding sequence is TGCAGTGCTAGTTTGCAAAGTCTAGCGGGGGAGCTCGCAGAGACCCAGTACTTC. Its translation: CSASLQSLAGELAETQYF.

The rearrangement links TRBV12-3 or TRBV12-4 to TRBJ1-2; the D is unclear. Trimming cost V 3 bases and J 8 bases, with 10 bases left between them. The CDR3 runs to 12 residues. The CDR3 here is CASSLIGNGYTF. The CDR3 DNA reads TGTGCCAGCAGTTTGATAGGGAACGGCTACACCTTC.

This chain uses TRBV9 with TRBJ2-5; 9 bases map to TRBD2. Germline CDR1 is SGDLS and CDR2 is YYNGEE. V lost 2 bases and J lost 5; bases outside the gene matches: 10. The CDR3 is 16 amino acids. The CDR3 bases are TGTGCCAGCAGCGTCGACCTTGGGACTAGCTGGGAGACCCAGTACTTC. Its protein product is CASSVDLGTSWETQYF.

V usage is TRBV24-1 and J usage is TRBJ1-1; D call uncertain. The germline CDR1 and CDR2 sequences are KGHDR and SFDVKD. The CDR3 has 13 residues. Between the trimmed V and J ends, which lost 1 base and 6 bases, there was a span of 8 bases. CDR3 sequence: CATSDLGAAEAFF. Here the CDR3 DNA reads TGTGCCACCAGTGATTTAGGAGCGGCTGAAGCTTTCTTT.

The V gene is TRBV10-3, the J gene TRBJ2-2, with D possibly TRBD1 on 5 matching bases. There are 17 residues in the CDR3. Germline lookup yields CDR1 ENHRY and CDR2 SYGVKD. The V gene lost 4 bases and the J gene lost 4 bases, with 19 bases spanning the gap. The CDR3 region has the DNA TGTGCCATCAGTGGAGGTACAGGAACAACGGTCACCGGGGAGCTGTTTTTT. Amino acids: CAISGGTGTTVTGELFF.

The chain couples TRBV28 to TRBJ2-5; no definite D call. The germline CDR1 and CDR2 sequences are MDHEN and SYDVKM. The ends were cut back, 1 base at V and 5 bases at J, with 20 bases in the middle. CDR3 size: 17 residues. The CDR3 coding sequence is TGTGCCAGCAGTTTATCCTGGGTAAAGGGTGTAGGGGAGACCCAGTACTTC. This encodes CASSLSWVKGVGETQYF.

The chain recombines TRBV6-5 with TRBJ1-2, with D tentatively TRBD1 (5 bases). CDR1 and CDR2 from the germline V gene are MNHEY and SVGAGI. The CDR3 contains 12 residues. With 6 bases removed from V and 6 bases from J, the gap between germline ends came to 11 bases. The CDR3 bases are TGTGCCAGCAGCTTCTGGGACGATGGCTACACCTTC. This gives the protein CASSFWDDGYTF.

The rearrangement joins TRBV3-1 (or the pseudogene TRBV3-2) to TRBJ1-5; 7 bases match TRBD1. Germline trimming cut 7 bases from V and 1 base from J; bases unmatched to any gene: 4. Looked up from germline, CDR1 is LGHDT and CDR2 is YNNKEL (reference sequence). The CDR3 runs to 14 residues. Written as DNA, the CDR3 is TGTGCCAGCAACTCGACAGGGAGCAATCAGCCCCAGCATTTT. This gives the protein CASNSTGSNQPQHF.

This clone was seen once. This sequence joins TRBV2 and TRBJ1-1; tentative D call: TRBD1 (5 bases). In germline, CDR1 is SNHLY, CDR2 FYNNEI. The CDR3 spans 15 residues. V lost 6 bases to trimming and J lost 1 base, with 15 bases between them. In DNA form, the CDR3 reads TGTGCCAGCAGACTAATCAGGGAGTGGAACACTGAAGCTTTCTTT. This codes for CASRLIREWNTEAFF.

This sequence joins TRBV7-9 and TRBJ2-1; D may be TRBD2 (5 bases). CDR3 length: 18 amino acids. Trimming left V 4 bases short and J 9 bases short, with 28 bases between. CDR1 SEHNR and CDR2 FQNEAQ come from the germline V gene (reference sequence). CDR3 sequence (DNA): TGTGCCAGCAGCTCCAGACGTAGACTACAAGTTCTTCGCGGTGAGCAGTTCTTC. This gives the protein CASSSRRRLQVLRGEQFF.

The V and J genes are TRBV10-2 and TRBJ2-2; D possibly matches TRBD1 or TRBD2 (5 bases each). The CDR3 is 13 amino acids. The germline V gene has CDR1 WSHSY and CDR2 SAAADI. V lost 7 bases and J 8 bases, leaving 14 bases between the germline ends. CDR3 protein: CASTGAVAGELFF. The CDR3 bases are TGCGCCAGCACCGGGGCAGTCGCGGGGGAGCTGTTTTTT.

The CDR3: CASSYAGSGNTIYF. The CDR3 DNA reads as TGTGCCAGCAGTTACGCGGGGTCTGGAAACACCATATATTTT. The rearrangement links TRBV6-5 to TRBJ1-3, with D unclear. Trimming pared 2 bases from V and 1 base from J, leaving 6 bases between. Germline values: CDR1 MNHEY, CDR2 SVGAGI. This CDR3 spans 14 amino acids.

The CDR3 region has the DNA TGCGCCAGCAGCTTGGGGGTAGGCAATCAGCCCCAGCATTTT. It yields the protein CASSLGVGNQPQHF. The chain carries TRBV5-1 and TRBJ1-5; no clear D. CDR1 and CDR2 (germline): SGHRS, YFSETQ. V lost 0 bases and J lost 2, with 6 bases in between. The CDR3 is 14 amino acids.

V and J are TRBV5-1 and TRBJ1-1; 10 positions agree with TRBD1. Germline CDR1 reads SGHRS; CDR2 reads YFSETQ. CDR3 length: 18 residues. The ends lost 2 bases at V and 4 bases at J; junction bases unmatched: 14. DNA of the CDR3: TGCGCCAGCAGCTTAATCCCTAAGACAGGGGGCGCGGGCACTGAAGCTTTCTTT. It codes for CASSLIPKTGGAGTEAFF.

V is TRBV7-2 and J is TRBJ1-1; TRBD1 is a possible D gene (6 bases). V was cut by 6 bases and J by 8 bases, with 16 bases left in between. Germline CDR1 reads SGHTA; CDR2 reads FQGNSA. The CDR3 loop spans 13 amino acids. The CDR3 sequence is CASSRGRGQEAFF. As DNA, the CDR3 is TGTGCCAGCAGTCGGGGACGGGGGCAGGAAGCTTTCTTT.

The chain links TRBV6-2 or TRBV6-3 to TRBJ1-1; D gene unclear. Per the germline V gene, CDR1 is MNHEY and CDR2 is SVGEGT. The CDR3 is 13 residues long. Trimming shortened V by 6 bases and J by 2 bases, and 10 bases separated the two germline ends. The CDR3 loop reads CASSNSFNTEAFF. CDR3 coding DNA: TGTGCCAGCAGCAACAGTTTTAACACTGAAGCTTTCTTT.